These T cell receptor beta chains were read from a single sample in a study of cytomegalovirus exposure and HLA in healthy donors. Generated by immunoSEQ multiplex PCR, the TCRdb table keeps only in-frame clones and is missing some. Its clone listing holds over 150,000 clones. The material sequenced was PBMCs. The receptors shown here come from a boy aged 5-17 years in good health and CMV-seronegative. The CDR3 runs from the conserved cysteine through the conserved F or W. Fields, in order: CDR3 DNA, CDR3 protein, J gene, V gene, D gene. The D gene is left open where the match is weak.

DNA: TGTGCCAGCAGTTACGTCCTAGCGGGGTTAGAGGAGCAGTTCTTC; CDR3: CASSYVLAGLEEQFF; J: TRBJ2-1; V: TRBV6-5; D: TRBD2
DNA: TGTGCCAGCAGCTTAGAGGCCCCAGGGGGCAGGGTTCAGCCCCAGCATTTT; CDR3: CASSLEAPGGRVQPQHF; J: TRBJ1-5; V: TRBV7-9; D: TRBD1
DNA: TGTGCCATCGCCAAACCAGGGCCAGACGAAAAACTGTTTTTT; CDR3: CAIAKPGPDEKLFF; J: TRBJ1-4; V: TRBV10-3; D: -
DNA: TGTGCCCAAGACCCTAGCGGACAGGGGACGGATGGCTACACCTTC; CDR3: CAQDPSGQGTDGYTF; J: TRBJ1-2; V: TRBV30; D: TRBD1
DNA: TGCAGCGTTATGTATTCCTACGAGCAGTACTTC; CDR3: CSVMYSYEQYF; J: TRBJ2-7; V: TRBV29-1; D: -
DNA: TGTGCCTGGAGTCTCCAGGGGTACACTGAAGCTTTCTTT; CDR3: CAWSLQGYTEAFF; J: TRBJ1-1; V: TRBV30; D: -
DNA: TGTGCCAGCAGCCTCCCCGCGGGTGAAAAACTGTTTTTT; CDR3: CASSLPAGEKLFF; J: TRBJ1-4; V: TRBV28; D: -
DNA: TGTGCCAGCAGTCGTTCGGCGGGGCGGACCGGGGAGCTGTTTTTT; CDR3: CASSRSAGRTGELFF; J: TRBJ2-2; V: TRBV27; D: -
DNA: TGCGCCAGCAGGCAGGGGGCGGACGGGGAGCTGTTTTTT; CDR3: CASRQGADGELFF; J: TRBJ2-2; V: TRBV5-1; D: TRBD1
DNA: TGTGCCAGCAGCGTAGAGGAGGGTTGGATAACCGGGGAGCTGTTTTTT; CDR3: CASSVEEGWITGELFF; J: TRBJ2-2; V: TRBV9; D: -
DNA: TGTGCCAGTGGGGATTCGACAGTGTACAATGAGCAGTTCTTC; CDR3: CASGDSTVYNEQFF; J: TRBJ2-1; V: TRBV19; D: -
DNA: TGCGCCAGCAGCTTGGGTAGGGACTCAGGGCAGTACTTC; CDR3: CASSLGRDSGQYF; J: TRBJ2-7; V: TRBV5-1; D: -
DNA: TGTGCCAGCAGCCAAGTCGGACAGACCTCGAACACCGGGGAGCTGTTTTTT; CDR3: CASSQVGQTSNTGELFF; J: TRBJ2-2; V: TRBV4-2; D: -
DNA: TGTGCCAGCAGACTAACTACAGGGAGAGGAAACACCATATATTTT; CDR3: CASRLTTGRGNTIYF; J: TRBJ1-3; V: TRBV7-2; D: -